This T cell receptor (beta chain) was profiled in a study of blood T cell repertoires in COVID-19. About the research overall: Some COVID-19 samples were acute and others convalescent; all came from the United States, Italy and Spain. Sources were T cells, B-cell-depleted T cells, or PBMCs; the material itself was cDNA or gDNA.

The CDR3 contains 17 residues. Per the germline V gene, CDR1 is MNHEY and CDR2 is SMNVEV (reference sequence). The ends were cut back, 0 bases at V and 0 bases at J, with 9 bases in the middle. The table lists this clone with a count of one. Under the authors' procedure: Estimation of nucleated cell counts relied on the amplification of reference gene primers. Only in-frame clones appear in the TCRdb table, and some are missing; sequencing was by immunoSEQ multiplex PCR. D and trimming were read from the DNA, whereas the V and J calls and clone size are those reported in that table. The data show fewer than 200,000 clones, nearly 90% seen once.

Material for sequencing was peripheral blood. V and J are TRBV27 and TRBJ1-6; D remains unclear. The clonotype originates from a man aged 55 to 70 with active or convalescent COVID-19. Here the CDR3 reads CASSLSRASSYNSPLHF. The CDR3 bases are TGTGCCAGCAGTTTATCGCGGGCGAGCTCCTATAATTCACCCCTCCACTTT.